What follows describes a single TCR beta chain. The antigen is not known. This sample was taken from a study of blood T cells in healthy people across ages. PCR was performed a second time for about 7 to 11 cycles using a sample-barcoded 5' primer and a J-beta primer mix. TCRdb fed the 5' RACE reads into MiXCR, producing one record per CDR3 protein. Here the sample spans 540,000 or so distinct CDR3 sequences, 27% being singletons. The donors, aged roughly 6 to 100, were healthy Caucasians from Russia. With each sample, at least 5.5 micrograms of total RNA were extracted. CDR3 length: 18 amino acids. V shed 6 bases and J shed 0 bases, with 21 bases lying between them. Germline values: CDR1 MNHEY, CDR2 SVGEGT. The study's findings and limits: Across the age range, TCR beta diversity per million T cells fell in a roughly linear way. Researchers deemed the diversity estimates from one million T cells underestimates.

The specimen sequenced was blood. This receptor was taken from a woman in her 70s in good health. V is TRBV6-2 or TRBV6-3 and J is TRBJ2-1; D is undetermined. The CDR3, as DNA: TGTGCCAGCAGCGAACCGACGGACCCTACCTACTCCTACAATGAGCAGTTCTTC. It translates to CASSEPTDPTYSYNEQFF.